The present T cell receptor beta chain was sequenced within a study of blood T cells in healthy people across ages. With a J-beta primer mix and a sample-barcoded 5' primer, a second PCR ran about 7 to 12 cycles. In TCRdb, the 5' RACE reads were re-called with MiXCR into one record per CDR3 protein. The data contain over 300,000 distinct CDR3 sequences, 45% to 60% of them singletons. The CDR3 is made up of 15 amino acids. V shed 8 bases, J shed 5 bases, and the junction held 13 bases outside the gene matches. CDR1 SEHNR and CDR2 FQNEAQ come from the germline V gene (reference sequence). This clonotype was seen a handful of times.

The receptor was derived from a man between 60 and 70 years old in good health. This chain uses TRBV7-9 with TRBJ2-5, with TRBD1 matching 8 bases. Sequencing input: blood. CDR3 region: CASLPGTGTLETQYF. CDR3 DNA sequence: TGTGCCAGCTTGCCCGGGACAGGCACGTTGGAGACCCAGTACTTC.